This T cell receptor beta chain stems from a study of T-cell reconstitution after alpha-beta-depleted transplantation in children. Whole-study results and caveats: In some patients, recipient T cells and intrathymic progenitors surviving conditioning explained high day-60 diversity. Reportedly, only several hundred clones from non-depleted graft cells drove alpha-beta T-cell counts at about two months. By one year post-transplant, T-cell counts and diversity largely arose from T cells that were newly produced.

This clonotype was counted many times. Its specificity is unknown. In germline, CDR1 is DFQATT, CDR2 SNEGSKA (reference sequence). This CDR3 has 14 amino acids. V lost 6 bases and J lost 3; bases outside the gene matches: 7. Preparation of the TCRbeta library was carried out with unique molecular identifiers. TCRdb called the PCR reads again in MiXCR, with one record for every CDR3 protein. The profile shows 780,000 or so distinct CDR3 sequences, 15% to 20% of them singletons. The TCR comes from a male patient between 5 and 17 years old who had a stem cell transplant for acute lymphoblastic leukemia, so the T cells may come from the graft donor. The genes are TRBV20-1 and TRBJ2-7, with TRBD2 matching 11 bases. The sequences come from PBMCs, mostly from graft donor cells, collected 360 days after TCRalphabeta/CD19-depleted stem cell transplant. CDR3: CSAPTSGSVYEQYF. In nucleotides, the CDR3 is TGCAGTGCCCCAACTAGCGGGAGTGTCTACGAGCAGTACTTC.